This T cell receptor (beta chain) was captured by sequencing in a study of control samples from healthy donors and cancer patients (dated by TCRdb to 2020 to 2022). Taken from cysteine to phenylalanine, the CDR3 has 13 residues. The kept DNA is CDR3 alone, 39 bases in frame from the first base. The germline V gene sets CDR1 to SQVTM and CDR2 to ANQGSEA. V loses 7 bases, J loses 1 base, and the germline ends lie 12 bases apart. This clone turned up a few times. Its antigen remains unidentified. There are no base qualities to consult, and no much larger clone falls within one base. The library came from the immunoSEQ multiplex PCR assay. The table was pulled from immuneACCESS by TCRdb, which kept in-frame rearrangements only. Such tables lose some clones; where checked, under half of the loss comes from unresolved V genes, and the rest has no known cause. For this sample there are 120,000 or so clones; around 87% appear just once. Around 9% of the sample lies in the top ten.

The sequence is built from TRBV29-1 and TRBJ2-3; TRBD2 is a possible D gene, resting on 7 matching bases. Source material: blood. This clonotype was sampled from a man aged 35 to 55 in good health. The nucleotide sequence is TGCAGCGGCGGAGGGGGGGGCACAGATACGCAGTATTTT. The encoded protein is CSGGGGGTDTQYF.